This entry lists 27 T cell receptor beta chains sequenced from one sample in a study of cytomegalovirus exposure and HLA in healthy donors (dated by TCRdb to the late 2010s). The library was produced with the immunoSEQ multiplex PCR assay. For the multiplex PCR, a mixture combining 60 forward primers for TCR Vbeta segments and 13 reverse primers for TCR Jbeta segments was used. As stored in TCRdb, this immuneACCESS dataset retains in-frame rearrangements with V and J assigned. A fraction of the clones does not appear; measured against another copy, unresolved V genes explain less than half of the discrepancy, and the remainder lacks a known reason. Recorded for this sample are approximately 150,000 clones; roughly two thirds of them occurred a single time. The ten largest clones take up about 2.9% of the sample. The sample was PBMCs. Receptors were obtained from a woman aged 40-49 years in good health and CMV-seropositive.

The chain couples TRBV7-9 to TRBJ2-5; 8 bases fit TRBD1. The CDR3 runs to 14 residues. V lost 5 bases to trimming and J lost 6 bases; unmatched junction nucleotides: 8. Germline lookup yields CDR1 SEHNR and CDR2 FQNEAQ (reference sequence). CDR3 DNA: TGTGCCAGCAGCCCCTTGGACAGGGAAAAGACCCAGTACTTC. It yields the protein CASSPLDREKTQYF.

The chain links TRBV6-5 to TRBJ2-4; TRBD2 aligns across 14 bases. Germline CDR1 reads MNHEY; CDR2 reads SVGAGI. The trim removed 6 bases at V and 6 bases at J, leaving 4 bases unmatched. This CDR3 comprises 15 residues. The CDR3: CASSPGTSGRNIQYF. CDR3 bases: TGTGCCAGCAGCCCCGGGACTAGCGGGAGAAACATTCAGTACTTC.

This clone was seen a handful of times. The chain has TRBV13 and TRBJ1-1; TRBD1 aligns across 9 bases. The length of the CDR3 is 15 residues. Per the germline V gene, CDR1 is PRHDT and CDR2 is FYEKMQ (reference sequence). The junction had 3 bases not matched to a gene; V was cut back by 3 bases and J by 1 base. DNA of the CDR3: TGTGCCAGCAGCTTGGGGGACAGGGCGAACACTGAAGCTTTCTTT. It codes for CASSLGDRANTEAFF.

CDR3 DNA sequence: TGCAGCGTTGAAGATATCCAGGGGTACGGCTACACCTTC. This sequence encodes CSVEDIQGYGYTF. The rearrangement uses TRBV29-1 and TRBJ1-2, with D possibly matching TRBD1 (6 bases). V lost 0 bases and J 8 bases, leaving 13 bases between the germline ends. Germline CDR1 SQVTM, CDR2 ANQGSEA. CDR3 length: 13 amino acids.

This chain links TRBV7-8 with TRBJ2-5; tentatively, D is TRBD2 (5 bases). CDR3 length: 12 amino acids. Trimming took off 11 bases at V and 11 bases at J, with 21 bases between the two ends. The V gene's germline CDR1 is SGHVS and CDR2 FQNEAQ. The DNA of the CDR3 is TGTGCCGAAAGGAGGCCCCCCGGAGAGCAGTACTTC. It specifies CAERRPPGEQYF. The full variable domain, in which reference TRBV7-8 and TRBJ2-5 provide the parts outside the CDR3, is GAGVSQSPRYKVAKRGQDVALRCDPISGHVSLFWYQQALGQGPEFLTYFQNEAQLDKSGLPSDRFFAERPEGSVSTLKIQRTQQEDSAVYLCAERRPPGEQYFGPGTRLLVL.

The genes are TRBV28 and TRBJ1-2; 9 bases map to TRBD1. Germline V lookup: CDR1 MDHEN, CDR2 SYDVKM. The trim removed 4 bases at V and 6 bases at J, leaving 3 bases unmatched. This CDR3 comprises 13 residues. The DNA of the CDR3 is TGTGCCAGCAGTTCCGGGACAGGGAATGGCTACACCTTC. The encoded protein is CASSSGTGNGYTF.

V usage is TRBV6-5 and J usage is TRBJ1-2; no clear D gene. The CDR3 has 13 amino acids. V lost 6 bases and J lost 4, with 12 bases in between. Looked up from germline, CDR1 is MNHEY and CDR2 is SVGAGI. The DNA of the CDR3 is TGTGCCAGCAGACCTACAGAGTTCTATGGCTACACCTTC. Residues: CASRPTEFYGYTF.

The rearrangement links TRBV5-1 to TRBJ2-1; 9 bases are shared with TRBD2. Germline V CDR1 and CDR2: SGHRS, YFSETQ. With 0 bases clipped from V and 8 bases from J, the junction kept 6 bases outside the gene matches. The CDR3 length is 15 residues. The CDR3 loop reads CASSLAWRGGDEQFF. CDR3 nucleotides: TGCGCCAGCAGCTTGGCTTGGCGGGGGGGCGATGAGCAGTTCTTC. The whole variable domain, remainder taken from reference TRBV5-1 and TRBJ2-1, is KAGVTQTPRYLIKTRGQQVTLSCSPISGHRSVSWYQQTPGQGLQFLFEYFSETQRNKGNFPGRFSGRQFSNSRSEMNVSTLELGDSALYLCASSLAWRGGDEQFFGPGTRLTVL.

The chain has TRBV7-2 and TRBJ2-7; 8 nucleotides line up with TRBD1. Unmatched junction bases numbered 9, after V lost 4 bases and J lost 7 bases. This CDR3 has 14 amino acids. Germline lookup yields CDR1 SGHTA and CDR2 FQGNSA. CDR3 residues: CASSSLTGVEEQYF. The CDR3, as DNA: TGTGCCAGCAGCTCCCTGACAGGGGTGGAGGAGCAGTACTTC.

CDR3 sequence (DNA): TGTGCCAGCGCTCTAGACCTTCTACTGGGCAATGAGCAGTTCTTC. This sequence encodes CASALDLLLGNEQFF. The chain employs TRBV4-2 and TRBJ2-1; D unresolved. V lost 8 bases to trimming and J lost 6 bases, with 20 bases between them. This CDR3 has 15 residues. Looked up from germline, CDR1 is LGHNA and CDR2 is YNFKEQ.

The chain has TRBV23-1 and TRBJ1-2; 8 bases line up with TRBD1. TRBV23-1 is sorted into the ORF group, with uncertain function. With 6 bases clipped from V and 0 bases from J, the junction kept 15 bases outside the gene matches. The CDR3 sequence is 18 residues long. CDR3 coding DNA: TGCGCCAGCAGCCCTATAGTGACTAAGACAGGGGCTAACTATGGCTACACCTTC. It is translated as CASSPIVTKTGANYGYTF.

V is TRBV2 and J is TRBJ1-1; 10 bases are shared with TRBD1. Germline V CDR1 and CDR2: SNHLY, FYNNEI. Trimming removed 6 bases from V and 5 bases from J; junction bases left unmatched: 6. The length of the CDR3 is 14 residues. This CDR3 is CASRADRGLTEAFF. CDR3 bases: TGTGCCAGCAGGGCTGACAGGGGGCTTACTGAAGCTTTCTTT.

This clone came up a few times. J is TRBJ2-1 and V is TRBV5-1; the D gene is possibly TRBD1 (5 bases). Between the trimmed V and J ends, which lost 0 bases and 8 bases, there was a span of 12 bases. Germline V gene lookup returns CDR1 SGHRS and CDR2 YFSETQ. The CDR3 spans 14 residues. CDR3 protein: CASSLARQPHEQFF. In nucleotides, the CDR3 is TGCGCCAGCAGCTTGGCAAGACAGCCCCATGAGCAGTTCTTC.

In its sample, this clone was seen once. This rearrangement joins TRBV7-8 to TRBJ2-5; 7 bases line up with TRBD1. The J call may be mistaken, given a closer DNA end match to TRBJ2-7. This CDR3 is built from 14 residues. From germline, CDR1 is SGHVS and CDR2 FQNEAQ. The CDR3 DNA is TGTGCCAGCAGCCCGGACAGGATCTCCTACGAGCAGTACTTC. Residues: CASSPDRISYEQYF.

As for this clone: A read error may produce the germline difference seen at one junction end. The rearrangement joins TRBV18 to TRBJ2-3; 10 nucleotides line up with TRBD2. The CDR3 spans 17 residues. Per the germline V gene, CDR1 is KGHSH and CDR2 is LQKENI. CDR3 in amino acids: CASSPLRLAGSTATQYF. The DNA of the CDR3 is TGTGCCAGCTCACCACTTAGACTAGCGGGTAGCACAGCTACGCAGTATTTT.

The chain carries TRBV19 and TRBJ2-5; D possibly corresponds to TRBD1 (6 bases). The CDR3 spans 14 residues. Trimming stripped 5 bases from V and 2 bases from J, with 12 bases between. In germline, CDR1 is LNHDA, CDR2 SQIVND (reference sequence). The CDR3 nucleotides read TGTGCCAGTAGTCCTCGGGACACACAAGAGACCCAGTACTTC. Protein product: CASSPRDTQETQYF.

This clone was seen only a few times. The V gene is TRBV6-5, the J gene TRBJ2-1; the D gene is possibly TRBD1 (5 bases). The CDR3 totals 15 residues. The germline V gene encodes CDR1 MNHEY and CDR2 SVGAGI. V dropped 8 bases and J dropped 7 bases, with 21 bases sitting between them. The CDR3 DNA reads TGTGCCAGCCGAGTTATGCTCCAGGGTGGGAATGAGCAGTTCTTC. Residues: CASRVMLQGGNEQFF.

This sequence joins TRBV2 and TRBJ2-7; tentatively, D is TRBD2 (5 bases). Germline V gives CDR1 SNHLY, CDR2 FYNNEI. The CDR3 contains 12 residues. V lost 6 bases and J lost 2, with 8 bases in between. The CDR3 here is CASSLATYEQYF. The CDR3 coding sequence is TGTGCCAGCAGCCTAGCTACCTACGAGCAGTACTTC.

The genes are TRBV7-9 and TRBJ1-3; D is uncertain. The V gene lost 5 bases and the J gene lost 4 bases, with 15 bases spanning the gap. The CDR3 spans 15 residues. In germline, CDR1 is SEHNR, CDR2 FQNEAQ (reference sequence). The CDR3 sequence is CASSPKSRVGNTIYF. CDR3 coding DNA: TGTGCCAGCAGCCCGAAGTCCCGGGTGGGAAACACCATATATTTT.

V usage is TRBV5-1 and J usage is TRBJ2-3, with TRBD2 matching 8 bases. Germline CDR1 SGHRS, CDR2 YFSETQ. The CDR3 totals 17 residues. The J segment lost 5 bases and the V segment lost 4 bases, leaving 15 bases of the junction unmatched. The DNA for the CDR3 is TGCGCCAGCAGCCCCGCCGGGGTAGCGGGGCCTATAGATACGCAGTATTTT. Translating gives CASSPAGVAGPIDTQYF.

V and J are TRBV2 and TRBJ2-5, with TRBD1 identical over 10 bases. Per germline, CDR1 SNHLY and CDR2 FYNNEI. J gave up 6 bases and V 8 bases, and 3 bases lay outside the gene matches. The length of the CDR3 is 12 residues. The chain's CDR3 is CASRDRGQTQYF. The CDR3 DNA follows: TGTGCCAGCCGGGACAGGGGACAGACCCAGTACTTC.

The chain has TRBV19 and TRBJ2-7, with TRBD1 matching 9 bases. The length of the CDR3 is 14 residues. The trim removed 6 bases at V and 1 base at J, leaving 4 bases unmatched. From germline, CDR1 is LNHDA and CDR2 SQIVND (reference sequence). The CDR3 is CASRAGTGSYEQYF. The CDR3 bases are TGTGCCAGTAGGGCCGGGACAGGGTCCTACGAGCAGTACTTC.

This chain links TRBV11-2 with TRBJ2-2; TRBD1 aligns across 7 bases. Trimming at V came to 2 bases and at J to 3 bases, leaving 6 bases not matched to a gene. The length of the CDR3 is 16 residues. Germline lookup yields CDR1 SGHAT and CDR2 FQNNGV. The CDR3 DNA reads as TGTGCCAGCAGCTTAATGAGGGGGCGTCACACCGGGGAGCTGTTTTTT. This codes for CASSLMRGRHTGELFF.

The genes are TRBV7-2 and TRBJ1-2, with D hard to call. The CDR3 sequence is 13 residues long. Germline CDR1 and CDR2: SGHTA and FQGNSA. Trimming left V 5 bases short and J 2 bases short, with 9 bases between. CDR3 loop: CASSLSRNYGYTF. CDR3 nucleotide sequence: TGTGCCAGCAGCCTCAGCAGGAACTATGGCTACACCTTC. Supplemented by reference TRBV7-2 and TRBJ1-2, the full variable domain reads GAGVSQSPSNKVTEKGKDVELRCDPISGHTALYWYRQSLGQGLEFLIYFQGNSAPDKSGLPSDRFSAERTGGSVSTLTIQRTQQEDSAVYLCASSLSRNYGYTFGSGTRLTVV.

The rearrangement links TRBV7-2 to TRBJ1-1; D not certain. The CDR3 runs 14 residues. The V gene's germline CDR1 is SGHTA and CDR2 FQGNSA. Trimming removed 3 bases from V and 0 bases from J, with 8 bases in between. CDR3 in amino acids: CASSFEILNTEAFF. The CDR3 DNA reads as TGTGCCAGCAGCTTTGAGATCTTGAACACTGAAGCTTTCTTT. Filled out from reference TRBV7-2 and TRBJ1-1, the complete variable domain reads GAGVSQSPSNKVTEKGKDVELRCDPISGHTALYWYRQSLGQGLEFLIYFQGNSAPDKSGLPSDRFSAERTGGSVSTLTIQRTQQEDSAVYLCASSFEILNTEAFFGQGTRLTVV.

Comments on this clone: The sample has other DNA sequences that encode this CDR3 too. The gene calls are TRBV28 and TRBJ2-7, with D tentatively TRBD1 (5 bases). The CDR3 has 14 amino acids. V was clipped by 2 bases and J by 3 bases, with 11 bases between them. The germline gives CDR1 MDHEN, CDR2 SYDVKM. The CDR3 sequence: CASSLQGAFYEQYF. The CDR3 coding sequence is TGTGCCAGCAGTTTACAGGGCGCGTTCTACGAGCAGTACTTC.

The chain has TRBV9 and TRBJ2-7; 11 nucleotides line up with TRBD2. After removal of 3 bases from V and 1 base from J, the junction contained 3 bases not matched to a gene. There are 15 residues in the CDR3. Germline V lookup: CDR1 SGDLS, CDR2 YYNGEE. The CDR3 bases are TGTGCCAGCAGCGCTAGCGGGGGGTTTTCCTACGAGCAGTACTTC. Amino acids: CASSASGGFSYEQYF.